These 3 T cell receptor beta chains originate from one sample sequenced in a study of blood T cells in healthy people across ages. Alongside a J-beta primer mix, a sample-barcoded 5' primer served in a second PCR lasting roughly 6 to 11 cycles. TCRdb re-derived calls from the 5' RACE reads in MiXCR, one entry per CDR3 protein. The table includes 1.8 million or so distinct CDR3 sequences, approximately 40% detected once. Sequencing input: blood. These receptors originate from a human donor in good health.

This clonotype was detected a few times. This sequence joins TRBV9 and TRBJ2-3; TRBD2 matches at 10 bases. Looked up from germline, CDR1 is SGDLS and CDR2 is YYNGEE. The CDR3 has 15 residues. The V and J ends lost 4 bases and 2 bases, in that order; junction bases with no gene match: 4. CDR3: CASSKTSGYTDTQYF. The CDR3 DNA reads as TGTGCCAGCAGCAAGACTAGCGGGTACACAGATACGCAGTATTTT.

The DNA of the CDR3 is TGTGCCAGCAGACCTAACGACAGGGGATATGAGCAGTACTTC. Translated, it gives CASRPNDRGYEQYF. This chain uses TRBV7-9 with TRBJ2-7; TRBD1 matches at 8 bases. Germline assignment: CDR1 SEHNR and CDR2 FQNEAQ (reference sequence). The V and J ends lost 6 bases and 7 bases, in that order; junction bases with no gene match: 11. The CDR3 spans 14 residues.

This clonotype was picked up a small number of times. This rearrangement joins TRBV10-3 to TRBJ2-1, with 10 bases fitting TRBD1. Trimming cost V 7 bases and J 0 bases; bases outside gene matches: 6. The CDR3 length is 16 residues. CDR1 ENHRY and CDR2 SYGVKD come from the germline V gene. CDR3 bases: TGTGCCATCACCCGGGACAGGGGAAGCTCCTACAATGAGCAGTTCTTC. It specifies CAITRDRGSSYNEQFF.